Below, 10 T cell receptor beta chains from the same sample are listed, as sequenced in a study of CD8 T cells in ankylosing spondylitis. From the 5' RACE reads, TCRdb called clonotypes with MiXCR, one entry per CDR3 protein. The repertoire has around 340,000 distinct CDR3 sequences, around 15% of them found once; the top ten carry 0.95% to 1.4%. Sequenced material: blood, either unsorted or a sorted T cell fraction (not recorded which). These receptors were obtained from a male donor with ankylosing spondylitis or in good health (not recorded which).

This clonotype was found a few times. CDR3 DNA: TGTGCCAGCAGCCGCCTGGGCCCAGATACGCAGTATTTT. It specifies CASSRLGPDTQYF. The genes are TRBV7-2 and TRBJ2-3; D gene ambiguous. Germline CDR1 and CDR2: SGHTA and FQGNSA. This CDR3 is 13 amino acids long. Trimming cost V 5 bases and J 4 bases, with 10 bases left between them.

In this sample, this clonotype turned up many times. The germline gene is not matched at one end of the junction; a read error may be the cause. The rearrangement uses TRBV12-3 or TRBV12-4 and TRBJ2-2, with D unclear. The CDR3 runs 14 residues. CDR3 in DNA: TGTGCCAGCAGTTTAGCCCCGAACGCCGGGGAGCTGTTTTTT. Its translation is CASSLAPNAGELFF.

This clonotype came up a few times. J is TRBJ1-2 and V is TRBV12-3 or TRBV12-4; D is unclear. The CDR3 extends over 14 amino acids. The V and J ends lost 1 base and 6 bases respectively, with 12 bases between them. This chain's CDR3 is CASSLVAGMNGYTF. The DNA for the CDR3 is TGTGCCAGCAGTTTAGTAGCCGGGATGAATGGCTACACCTTC.

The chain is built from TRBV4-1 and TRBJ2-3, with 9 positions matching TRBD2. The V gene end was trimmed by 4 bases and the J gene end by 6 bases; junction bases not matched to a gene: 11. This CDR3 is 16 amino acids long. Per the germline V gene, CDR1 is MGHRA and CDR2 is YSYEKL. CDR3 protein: CASSPLGSGGVDTQYF. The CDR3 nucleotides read TGCGCCAGCAGCCCCCTGGGTAGCGGGGGTGTCGATACGCAGTATTTT.

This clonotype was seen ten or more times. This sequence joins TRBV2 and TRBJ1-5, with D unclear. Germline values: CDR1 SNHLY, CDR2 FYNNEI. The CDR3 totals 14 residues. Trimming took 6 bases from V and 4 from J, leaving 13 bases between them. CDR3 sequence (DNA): TGTGCCAGCAGCCGAGCAACGGGGAATCAGCCCCAGCATTTT. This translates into CASSRATGNQPQHF.

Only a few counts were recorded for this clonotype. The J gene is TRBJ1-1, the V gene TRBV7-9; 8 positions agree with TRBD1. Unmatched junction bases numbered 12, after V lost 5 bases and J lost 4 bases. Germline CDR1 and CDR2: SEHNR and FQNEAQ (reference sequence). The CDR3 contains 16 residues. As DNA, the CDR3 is TGTGCCAGCAGCCCCCCCCGGGGCAGGGGGCTCACTGAAGCTTTCTTT. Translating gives CASSPPRGRGLTEAFF.

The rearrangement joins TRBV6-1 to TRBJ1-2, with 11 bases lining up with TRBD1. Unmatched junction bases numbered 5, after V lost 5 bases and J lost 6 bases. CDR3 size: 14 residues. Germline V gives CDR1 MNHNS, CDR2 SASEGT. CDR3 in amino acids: CASSQGQGANGYTF. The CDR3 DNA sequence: TGTGCCAGCAGTCAAGGACAGGGGGCGAATGGCTACACCTTC.

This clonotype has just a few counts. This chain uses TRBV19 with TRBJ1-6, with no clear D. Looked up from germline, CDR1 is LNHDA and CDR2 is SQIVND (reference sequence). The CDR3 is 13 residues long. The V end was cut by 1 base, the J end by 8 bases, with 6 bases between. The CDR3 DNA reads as TGTGCCAGTAGTATAGTGGCGGATTCACCCCTCCACTTT. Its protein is CASSIVADSPLHF.

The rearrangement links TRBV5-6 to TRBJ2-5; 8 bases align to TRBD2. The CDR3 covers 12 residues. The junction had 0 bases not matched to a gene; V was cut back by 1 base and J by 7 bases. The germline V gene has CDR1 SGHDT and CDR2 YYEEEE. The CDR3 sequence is CASSLTSGTQYF. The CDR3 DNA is TGTGCCAGCAGCTTGACTAGCGGGACCCAGTACTTC.

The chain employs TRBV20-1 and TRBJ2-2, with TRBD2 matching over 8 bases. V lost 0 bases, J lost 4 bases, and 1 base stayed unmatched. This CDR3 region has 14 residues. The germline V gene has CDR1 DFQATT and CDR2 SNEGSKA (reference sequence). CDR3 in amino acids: CSARDLAGTGELFF. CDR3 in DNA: TGCAGTGCTAGAGACCTAGCGGGCACCGGGGAGCTGTTTTTT.